This T cell receptor (beta chain) stems from a study of T cell clonotyping in hematopoietic cell transplantation (dated by TCRdb to about 2021). For the wider study: A total of 120 to 150 blood samples were gathered in the study from over 30 consecutive transplant recipients along with their related donors. Patient recruitment ran from late 2015 to January 2017, and follow-up continued until late 2020 or death.

This specimen's time point label, interpreted: 30 days after allo-HCT. Blood from recipients was drawn about 28 days before transplant and again at days 30, 100 and 180 after transplant. Nuclei Lysis Solution was used to extract genomic DNA from fresh or cryopreserved unfractionated peripheral blood mononuclear cells. The germline V gene (reference sequence) supplies CDR1 SGHNT and CDR2 YYREEE. The CDR3 runs 17 residues from the cysteine to the phenylalanine. Kept here is only the CDR3 DNA, which spans 51 bases and is read in frame from base 1. After removal of 0 bases from V and 5 bases from J, the junction retains 12 bases not matched to a gene. What the work shows at the level of the full study, not this receptor alone: The sample size was limited, and because cells were not sorted, the contributions of CD4 and CD8 repertoires could not be separated. After transplant, TCR diversity in recipients dropped, and pathologically expanded clonotypes climbed progressively between day 30 and day 180. Recipient repertoires showed only a small fraction of overlap with donor repertoires, and over 97% appeared de novo at the given depth. Broader TCR repertoire diversity after transplant was predicted by Inverse Simpson Index values from donors and from recipients before transplant.

With the immunoSEQ assay, which is a bias-controlled multiplex PCR relying on V- and J-specific primers, TCR beta CDR3 regions were amplified from genomic DNA. In a second PCR step, a proprietary barcode and Illumina adapter sequences were attached to the CDR3 amplicons. An Illumina MiSeq instrument was used to sequence the CDR3 libraries. Concerning the study's data processing: immunoSEQ Analyzer 3.0 was used for export and quality control, with R Bioconductor and Immunarch used for downstream analyses. Only productive rearrangements within the normalized downsampled data set were used in the calculation of repertoire metrics. In the normalized cohort, a clonotype counted as pathologically expanded if the clonotype was larger than 5 templates. The Inverse Simpson Index was used to measure repertoire diversity. To capture all clonotypes, CMV-specificity analyses were performed on the non-normalized data set. This immuneACCESS table, as held by TCRdb, lists in-frame sequences with V and J called but not all clones. Of the missing ones, under half trace to an unresolved V gene in checked studies; the others have no known cause. Clone size and the V and J calls come from that table; the DNA yielded D and trimming. The sample yields some 7,200 clones; less than 95% were counted once. The ten largest account for roughly 1.4% of the sample.

In regard to this clone: The antigen it binds to is not known. Per-nucleotide qualities are absent, and no much larger clonotype sits a single base away.

The receptor chain draws on TRBV5-4 and TRBJ2-5; TRBD2 fits 8 bases in the junction. The sequencing here drew on peripheral blood mononuclear cells, taken 30 days after allogeneic stem cell transplant. The TCR originated in a male patient aged 60-69 years who had an allogeneic stem cell transplant from an unrelated donor, so T cells may come from the graft donor. Some clones in this sample may be carry-over from other donors' samples. The CDR3: CASSLGIKAGEGETQYF. Read as DNA, the sequence is TGTGCCAGCAGCTTGGGGATTAAAGCGGGGGAGGGGGAGACCCAGTACTTC.